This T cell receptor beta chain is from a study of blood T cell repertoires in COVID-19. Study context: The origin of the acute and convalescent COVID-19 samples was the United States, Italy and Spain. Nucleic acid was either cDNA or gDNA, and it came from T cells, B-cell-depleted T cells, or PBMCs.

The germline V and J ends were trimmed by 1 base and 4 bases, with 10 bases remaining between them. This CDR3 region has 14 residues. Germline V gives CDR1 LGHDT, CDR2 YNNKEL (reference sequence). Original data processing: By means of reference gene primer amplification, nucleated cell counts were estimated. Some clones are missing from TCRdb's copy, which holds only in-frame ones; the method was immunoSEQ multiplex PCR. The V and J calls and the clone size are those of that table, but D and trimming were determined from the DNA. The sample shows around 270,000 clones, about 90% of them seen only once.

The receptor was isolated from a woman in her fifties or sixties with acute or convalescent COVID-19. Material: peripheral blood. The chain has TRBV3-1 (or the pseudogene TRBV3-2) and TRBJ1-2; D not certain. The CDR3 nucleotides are TGTGCCAGCAGCCAAGCGCGGGGATTCTATGGCTACACCTTC. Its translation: CASSQARGFYGYTF.